This T cell receptor beta chain was profiled in a study of cytomegalovirus exposure and HLA in healthy donors. Vbeta (60) and Jbeta (13) primers were used in the PCR. As originally analysed: Later, an analysis found about 77 million unique TCR beta chains, and some 10 million of these were shared. Clones were read by immunoSEQ multiplex PCR, and TCRdb kept only the in-frame ones, dropping some. The D gene and trimming were derived from the DNA, and the V and J assignments and clone size from that table. Found here are about 120,000 clones, roughly 78% of them singletons; the top ten hold 6.3%. Study-wide findings and caveats: The dataset shows that most TCR sequences were rare, while some public TCRs occurred in many donors. The study designated 160 or so TCR beta chains cytomegalovirus-associated. It was confirmed in vitro that three of the CMV-associated chains were specific for CMV antigens.

With respect to this clone: Its cognate antigen is unknown.

With 4 bases clipped from V and 8 bases from J, the junction kept 13 bases outside the gene matches. Germline CDR1 reads WSHSY; CDR2 reads SAAADI. CDR3 size: 15 residues. The sequenced sample was PBMCs. This clonotype was sampled from a middle-aged woman in good health and CMV-seronegative. The chain joins TRBV10-2 to TRBJ2-7; 8 nucleotides match TRBD1. DNA of the CDR3: TGCGCCAGCAGTGGAACTCAGCCCGGACAGGGAAAGCAGTACTTC. Translating it yields CASSGTQPGQGKQYF.